A selection of T cell receptor beta chains follows, all from one sample in a study of shared clonotypes between healthy human individuals. The data were produced by immunoSEQ multiplex PCR, yet TCRdb's version contains in-frame clones alone and is incomplete. The sample records around 2.5 million clones, 93% being singletons. The sequencing input was naive CD4+ T cells from PBMCs. These receptors were obtained from a man between 18 and 29 years old in good health. Some clones in this sample may be carry-over from other donors' samples. Both conserved end residues are part of each CDR3. The order of the fields is V gene, CDR3 protein.

>TRBV9
CASRASGGNTIYF
>TRBV7-9
CASSLVPGQGATEAFF
>TRBV5-1
CASSLEFSQETQYF
>TRBV10-1
CASGTSVPYEQYF
>TRBV5-6
CASSFLGSGANVLTF
>TRBV5-4
CASSLVLNTEAFF
>TRBV5-4
CASSLEGNYGYTF
>TRBV5-1
CASSFRTGYNEQFF
>TRBV6-1
CASSQDGAQGAATYGYTF
>TRBV7-9
CASSQGQTYYGYTF
>TRBV12-5
CASGPYSRTSGSNEQFF
>TRBV15
CATSREMARGYYGANVLTF
>TRBV2
CASSPRSAGVGETQYF
>TRBV7-9
CASSLAREFYNEQFF
>TRBV28
CASSSPFGTGKPYGYTF
>TRBV28
CASSPGPTNEQYF
>TRBV19
CASSVSNYGYTF
>TRBV28
CASSTQGAGETQYF
>TRBV5-5
CASSLGVRETQYF
>TRBV29-1
CSVRGANTEAFF
>TRBV4-1
CASSQGLAGASGPHNEQFF
>TRBV28
CASPPSAGGTYNEQFF
>TRBV6-5
CASSYSDWMGSYTF
>TRBV7-2
CASSLVPSTDTQYF
>TRBV5-6
CASSLISGWSTDTQYF
>TRBV6-1
CASSARDPGELFF
>TRBV7-2
CASSLGGGHSYNEQFF
>TRBV11-3
CASGQGAYEQYF
>TRBV28
CASSRQGSGYTF
>TRBV7-3
CASSLDPATGELFF
>TRBV27
CATIYREETF
>TRBV11-3
CASSLVGGREQYF
>TRBV6-5
CASTTGWRQETQYF
>TRBV5-1
CASSLGTGSATIYF
>TRBV29-1
CSVRQGSGANVLTF
>TRBV7-9
CASSLARGRETQYF
>TRBV5-1
CASSSLPGNTEAFF
>TRBV5-1
CASSPGQTIQETQYF
>TRBV6-1
CASSAQDFSTEAFF
>TRBV7-2
CASSLRSGANVLTF
>TRBV14
CASSQSGNVKTQYF
>TRBV29-1
CSVGDGTDTQYF
>TRBV6-1
CASRASPGSETQYF
>TRBV4-2
CASSQVGDNYNEQFF
>TRBV19
CASSHWSPGTEAFF
>TRBV30
CAWSVGLYRTGRVEHTEAFF
>TRBV2
CASSGQRPQYF
>TRBV6-1
CASHPGRTFTEAFF
>TRBV6-5
CASSLYTSGMNEQFF
>TRBV7-9
CASSLLGEPQHF
>TRBV5-6
CASSLVAAGNTIYF
>TRBV5-1
CASSNISTGTPYEQYF
>TRBV5-1
CASSLGQGGETQYF
>TRBV30
CAWATGSTDTQYF
>TRBV19
CASRLGQGLTGELFF
>TRBV14
CASSPSYNEQFF